The following is a T cell receptor beta chain sequence with its context. The source of the sample is a study of blood T cell repertoires in COVID-19. Whole-study context: Both acute and convalescent COVID-19 samples were obtained from the United States, Italy and Spain. The analysed material was cDNA or gDNA that came from T cells, B-cell-depleted T cells, or PBMCs.

Per the study methods: Reference gene primer amplification in the assay estimated nucleated cell counts. Repertoires were generated with immunoSEQ multiplex PCR, while TCRdb's copy carries only in-frame clones and drops some. That table furnishes V, J and clone size, whereas the DNA furnished D and trimming. The top ten hold under 9.5% of the sample, which has tens of thousands of clones, approximately 87% seen once. Sequenced: peripheral blood. This receptor was identified in a man aged 45-65 years with active COVID-19.

CDR3 in amino acids: CASSLRGQNQPQHF. The CDR3 DNA sequence: TGTGCCAGCAGCTTACGAGGCCAAAATCAGCCCCAGCATTTT. The chain joins TRBV7-2 to TRBJ1-5; D gene unclear. Germline V gene lookup returns CDR1 SGHTA and CDR2 FQGNSA. V was cut by 2 bases and J by 4 bases, with 9 bases left in between. This CDR3 contains 14 residues.